A single sample gave rise to the 30 T cell receptor beta chains below, sequenced in a study of OX40 agonist ivuxolimab in advanced cancers. Clones were read by immunoSEQ multiplex PCR, and TCRdb kept only the in-frame ones, dropping some. Among tens of thousands of clones listed, roughly 82% were seen once. This specimen was CD4+ or CD8+ T cells sorted from blood, taken in a trial of the OX40 agonist ivuxolimab. The receptors were sampled from an adult with an advanced solid tumor such as melanoma, head and neck, liver or kidney cancer.

The CDR3 reads CASSEGVSTDTQYF. CDR3 bases: TGTGCCAGCAGTGAAGGGGTTAGCACAGATACGCAGTATTTT. V gene TRBV2 combines with J gene TRBJ2-3; D is undetermined. CDR3 size: 14 residues. Germline CDR1 SNHLY, CDR2 FYNNEI. V was pared by 1 base and J by 0 bases, with 5 bases between.

The V and J genes are TRBV2 and TRBJ2-5, with 9 bases matching TRBD2. Germline assignment: CDR1 SNHLY and CDR2 FYNNEI. The CDR3 length is 13 residues. The V segment lost 7 bases and the J segment 2 bases; nucleotides outside the gene matches: 2. CDR3 bases: TGTGCCAGCACCGGACTAGCGCAAGAGACCCAGTACTTC. It is translated as CASTGLAQETQYF.

As for this clone: Relative to the germline gene, one junction end is altered; a read error may explain this. V gene TRBV23-1 combines with J gene TRBJ1-3; D remains ambiguous. TRBV23-1 is placed among ORFs of uncertain function. The CDR3 totals 14 residues. CDR3 DNA: TGCGCCAACAGTCAGAGGACGTCTGGAAACACCATATATTTT. Translated, it gives CANSQRTSGNTIYF.

The chain is built from TRBV5-1 and TRBJ2-1, with D perhaps given as TRBD1 or TRBD2 (6 bases each). In germline, CDR1 is SGHRS, CDR2 YFSETQ. This CDR3 is built from 15 residues. The V end was cut by 3 bases, the J end by 0 bases, with 10 bases between. CDR3 sequence reads: CASSSGDTSYNEQFF. CDR3 nucleotide sequence: TGCGCCAGCAGCTCGGGGGACACCTCCTACAATGAGCAGTTCTTC.

The rearrangement joins TRBV30 to TRBJ2-3; TRBD2 matches 13 bases. Germline loops: CDR1 GTSNPN, CDR2 SVGIG (reference sequence). This CDR3 is 14 amino acids long. Trimming took 8 bases from V and 6 from J; bases not matched to a gene: 8. The CDR3 sequence: CAGWTSGSWDTQYF. CDR3 nucleotides: TGTGCCGGATGGACTAGCGGGAGTTGGGATACGCAGTATTTT.

This clone showed up just a few times. V and J are TRBV2 and TRBJ2-7; D is perhaps TRBD1 or TRBD2 (6 bases each). The CDR3 spans 18 residues. Trimming removed 6 bases at V and 6 bases at J, with 30 bases between. In germline, CDR1 is SNHLY, CDR2 FYNNEI. CDR3 sequence reads: CASRKGGPGDPLVGEQYF. In nucleotides, the CDR3 is TGTGCCAGCAGGAAAGGGGGACCGGGGGACCCTTTAGTCGGCGAGCAGTACTTC.

V and J are TRBV5-1 and TRBJ1-3; D gene unclear. Germline loops: CDR1 SGHRS, CDR2 YFSETQ. The CDR3 loop spans 15 amino acids. The V gene lost 1 base and the J gene lost 0 bases, with 8 bases spanning the gap. This CDR3 reads CASSLTADSGNTIYF. The CDR3 region has the DNA TGCGCCAGCAGCTTGACAGCTGACTCTGGAAACACCATATATTTT.

J is TRBJ2-1 and V is TRBV14; the D gene could be TRBD1 or TRBD2 (7 bases each). The CDR3 extends over 15 amino acids. V lost 2 bases to trimming and J lost 8 bases, with 16 bases between them. From germline, CDR1 is SGHDN and CDR2 FVKESK. This CDR3 is CASSQTLTGRDEQFF. The DNA for the CDR3 is TGTGCCAGCAGCCAAACGTTGACAGGGAGGGATGAGCAGTTCTTC.

This clone was counted a single time. The chain uses TRBV19 and TRBJ1-4; D is perhaps TRBD1 (5 bases). V lost 5 bases and J 8 bases, leaving 21 bases between the germline ends. Germline CDR1 reads LNHDA; CDR2 reads SQIVND (reference sequence). The CDR3 is 16 residues long. The CDR3 sequence: CASSVAQGGRKEKLFF. CDR3 coding DNA: TGTGCCAGTAGTGTGGCGCAGGGAGGAAGAAAAGAAAAACTGTTTTTT. The full variable domain, with the rest looked up from reference TRBV19 and TRBJ1-4, is DGGITQSPKYLFRKEGQNVTLSCEQNLNHDAMYWYRQDPGQGLRLIYYSQIVNDFQKGDIAEGYSVSREKKESFPLTVTSAQKNPTAFYLCASSVAQGGRKEKLFFGSGTQLSVL.

The rearrangement uses TRBV19 and TRBJ1-4, with a weak D call TRBD1 (5 bases). Per the germline V gene, CDR1 is LNHDA and CDR2 is SQIVND (reference sequence). V shed 4 bases and J shed 16 bases, with 16 bases lying between them. This CDR3 spans 12 amino acids. The chain's CDR3 is CASSKTSLDRFF. The CDR3 coding sequence is TGTGCCAGTAGTAAAACATCCCTTGACAGGTTTTTT.

For the CDR3, the DNA is TGCGCCAGCAGCCAAGACGGGACAGGGCATGGTGGTGAAAAACTGTTTTTT. Translated, it gives CASSQDGTGHGGEKLFF. This sequence joins TRBV4-1 and TRBJ1-4, with 9 nucleotides matching TRBD1. V was clipped by 0 bases and J by 7 bases; unmatched bases: 9. Per germline, CDR1 MGHRA and CDR2 YSYEKL. The length of the CDR3 is 17 residues.

V and J are TRBV7-3 and TRBJ2-3, with TRBD1 matching 8 bases. Germline CDR1 is SGHTA and CDR2 is FQGTGA. With 1 base clipped from V and 3 bases from J, the junction kept 3 bases outside the gene matches. The CDR3 loop spans 15 amino acids. CDR3 in DNA: TGTGCCAGCAGCTTAATTGGACAGGGAACAGATACGCAGTATTTT. Translated: CASSLIGQGTDTQYF. The full variable domain, in which reference TRBV7-3 and TRBJ2-3 provide the parts outside the CDR3, is GAGVSQTPSNKVTEKGKYVELRCDPISGHTALYWYRQSLGQGPEFLIYFQGTGAADDSGLPNDRFFAVRPEGSVSTLKIQRTERGDSAVYLCASSLIGQGTDTQYFGPGTRLTVL.

CDR3 loop: CASSYSNQPQHF. The CDR3 DNA is TGTGCCAGCAGCTATAGCAATCAGCCCCAGCATTTT. The rearrangement joins TRBV28 to TRBJ1-5; D uncertain. CDR1 is MDHEN, CDR2 SYDVKM, per germline. V lost 6 bases to trimming and J lost 0 bases, with 3 bases between them. The CDR3 is 12 amino acids. Filled out from reference TRBV28 and TRBJ1-5, the complete variable domain reads DVKVTQSSRYLVKRTGEKVFLECVQDMDHENMFWYRQDPGLGLRLIYFSYDVKMKEKGDIPEGYSVSREKKERFSLILESASTNQTSMYLCASSYSNQPQHFGDGTRLSIL.

The chain couples TRBV20-1 to TRBJ2-7; D remains unclear. Per germline, CDR1 DFQATT and CDR2 SNEGSKA (reference sequence). Trimming shortened V by 2 bases and J by 6 bases, and 8 bases separated the two germline ends. The CDR3 is 11 amino acids. The CDR3 region is CSARSGVEQYF. The CDR3 nucleotides are TGCAGTGCTAGATCAGGAGTCGAGCAGTACTTC.

The chain is built from TRBV6-6 and TRBJ1-3, with 9 bases matching TRBD1. This CDR3 contains 15 residues. V was clipped by 5 bases and J by 4 bases; unmatched bases: 6. CDR1 and CDR2 (germline): MNHNY, SVGAGI (reference sequence). The CDR3 protein is CASSQQGAQGNTIYF. In nucleotides, the CDR3 is TGTGCCAGCAGTCAACAGGGGGCGCAAGGAAACACCATATATTTT.

The V gene is TRBV6-1, the J gene TRBJ1-5; 11 positions match TRBD1. V was clipped by 1 base and J by 5 bases; unmatched bases: 7. The CDR3 is made up of 17 amino acids. Germline CDR1 and CDR2: MNHNS and SASEGT. The CDR3 protein is CASSEVLGQGAYQPQHF. DNA for the CDR3: TGTGCCAGCAGTGAAGTGCTTGGACAGGGGGCTTATCAGCCCCAGCATTTT.

V gene TRBV25-1 combines with J gene TRBJ1-3, with D possibly matching TRBD1 (5 bases). Germline-derived CDR1 and CDR2 are MGHDK and SYGVNS. The CDR3 spans 15 residues. V gave up 5 bases and J gave up 0 bases, with 11 bases separating them. CDR3 DNA: TGTGCCAGCAGTCACACAGGTAGCTCTGGAAACACCATATATTTT. Its translation: CASSHTGSSGNTIYF.

This rearrangement joins TRBV10-3 to TRBJ1-1, with D unclear. CDR1 and CDR2 from the germline V gene are ENHRY and SYGVKD. V lost 2 bases and J 5 bases, leaving 12 bases between the germline ends. This CDR3 contains 14 residues. The CDR3 sequence is CAISEGRQVTEAFF. In nucleotides, the CDR3 is TGTGCCATCAGTGAGGGTCGCCAGGTTACTGAAGCTTTCTTT.

This chain connects TRBV6-1 to TRBJ2-2; 7 bases match TRBD2. Per germline, CDR1 MNHNS and CDR2 SASEGT. The length of the CDR3 is 14 residues. J was trimmed by 5 bases and V by 9 bases; bases with no gene match: 9. CDR3 loop: CASGSGSLTGELFF. Written as DNA, the CDR3 is TGTGCCAGTGGTAGCGGGTCCCTTACCGGGGAGCTGTTTTTT.

The gene calls are TRBV6-1 and TRBJ1-5; tentatively, D is TRBD1 (5 bases). The CDR3 is made up of 16 amino acids. Germline assignment: CDR1 MNHNS and CDR2 SASEGT. The V gene lost 2 bases and the J gene lost 0 bases, with 11 bases spanning the gap. Here the CDR3 reads CASSEHQGNSNQPQHF. DNA of the CDR3: TGTGCCAGCAGTGAACATCAGGGAAATAGCAATCAGCCCCAGCATTTT.

This chain uses TRBV9 with TRBJ2-1; 7 bases fit TRBD2. CDR3 length equals 12 residues. The junction had 1 base not matched to a gene; V was cut back by 2 bases and J by 8 bases. Per the germline V gene, CDR1 is SGDLS and CDR2 is YYNGEE. The CDR3 protein is CASSVGLDEQFF. CDR3 bases: TGTGCCAGCAGCGTCGGACTAGATGAGCAGTTCTTC. Looking up the rest from reference TRBV9 and TRBJ2-1 gives the full variable domain: DSGVTQTPKHLITATGQRVTLRCSPRSGDLSVYWYQQSLDQGLQFLIQYYNGEERAKGNILERFSAQQFPDLHSELNLSSLELGDSALYFCASSVGLDEQFFGPGTRLTVL.

There are a few counts of this clone. The chain recombines TRBV13 with TRBJ2-1; possible D gene TRBD2, 6 bases. Trimming took off 5 bases at V and 8 bases at J, with 19 bases between the two ends. This CDR3 is built from 15 residues. Germline V gene sequence: CDR1 PRHDT, CDR2 FYEKMQ (reference sequence). The chain's CDR3 is CASSRDPGGVDEQFF. CDR3 bases: TGTGCCAGCAGCCGAGACCCAGGCGGGGTCGATGAGCAGTTCTTC.

This clone qualifies as medium-sized. V is TRBV28 and J is TRBJ2-7, with 8 positions matching TRBD2. Trimming at V came to 3 bases and at J to 4 bases, leaving 8 bases not matched to a gene. Per the germline V gene, CDR1 is MDHEN and CDR2 is SYDVKM. The CDR3 has 15 amino acids. CDR3 protein: CASSLMAGGLYEQYF. In DNA, the CDR3 is TGTGCCAGCAGTTTGATGGCGGGAGGTCTATACGAGCAGTACTTC. The entire variable domain, with the rest obtained from reference TRBV28 and TRBJ2-7, is as follows: DVKVTQSSRYLVKRTGEKVFLECVQDMDHENMFWYRQDPGLGLRLIYFSYDVKMKEKGDIPEGYSVSREKKERFSLILESASTNQTSMYLCASSLMAGGLYEQYFGPGTRLTVT.

The CDR3 here is CASSGPGQGKGKNIQYF. CDR3 DNA: TGTGCCAGCAGTGGTCCGGGACAAGGAAAGGGCAAAAACATTCAGTACTTC. This chain uses TRBV27 with TRBJ2-4; TRBD1 might be the D (6 bases). Germline CDR1 is MNHEY and CDR2 is SMNVEV (reference sequence). The V gene lost 5 bases and the J gene lost 3 bases, with 20 bases spanning the gap. There are 17 residues in the CDR3.

This chain links TRBV7-7 with TRBJ2-1; 8 bases match TRBD2. V trimming: 2 bases; J trimming: 7 bases; junction bases outside the gene matches: 7. The CDR3 contains 15 residues. Looked up from germline, CDR1 is SSHAT and CDR2 is FNYEAQ (reference sequence). Here the CDR3 reads CASSLQAGVGNEQFF. The CDR3 nucleotides are TGTGCCAGCAGCTTACAAGCGGGAGTAGGAAATGAGCAGTTCTTC.

The rearrangement uses TRBV7-3 and TRBJ2-3; D may be TRBD1 or TRBD2 (6 bases each). V lost 5 bases, J lost 7 bases, and 13 bases lay in between. CDR3 length: 13 residues. Germline V gives CDR1 SGHTA, CDR2 FQGTGA. As DNA, the CDR3 is TGTGCCAGCAGCCAAGGGGGGACAAATACGCAGTATTTT. Its protein is CASSQGGTNTQYF. Combining the CDR3 with reference TRBV7-3 and TRBJ2-3 gives the whole variable domain GAGVSQTPSNKVTEKGKYVELRCDPISGHTALYWYRQSLGQGPEFLIYFQGTGAADDSGLPNDRFFAVRPEGSVSTLKIQRTERGDSAVYLCASSQGGTNTQYFGPGTRLTVL.

The chain recombines TRBV29-1 with TRBJ1-1; tentative D call: TRBD1 (5 bases). Germline values: CDR1 SQVTM, CDR2 ANQGSEA. Trimming pared 3 bases from V and 5 bases from J, leaving 16 bases between. The length of the CDR3 is 14 residues. For the CDR3, the DNA is TGCAGCGTTGACCGCAGGGACGTCGGGACTGAAGCTTTCTTT. This translates into CSVDRRDVGTEAFF.

The J gene is TRBJ1-4, the V gene TRBV10-1, with 8 positions matching TRBD1. V lost 8 bases and J lost 7; bases outside the gene matches: 9. This CDR3 is 14 amino acids long. Germline V gene sequence: CDR1 WNHNN, CDR2 SYGVQD (reference sequence). The CDR3 here is CASHPKGQAEKLFF. CDR3 bases: TGCGCCAGCCACCCCAAGGGACAGGCTGAAAAACTGTTTTTT.

This chain joins TRBV7-9 and TRBJ2-5; the D gene could be TRBD1 or TRBD2 (5 bases each). The CDR3 is 15 amino acids. Trimming left V 3 bases short and J 2 bases short, with 13 bases between. Germline-derived CDR1 and CDR2 are SEHNR and FQNEAQ (reference sequence). CDR3 amino acids: CASSFARGPQETQYF. The CDR3, as DNA: TGTGCCAGCAGCTTTGCACGGGGCCCTCAAGAGACCCAGTACTTC.

The chain recombines TRBV27 with TRBJ1-4; 7 nucleotides align to TRBD1. Trimming at V came to 5 bases and at J to 3 bases, leaving 6 bases not matched to a gene. The CDR3 covers 15 residues. Germline V gives CDR1 MNHEY, CDR2 SMNVEV (reference sequence). The CDR3 coding sequence is TGTGCCAGCAGTCCGGCGGGACAGCCTAATGAAAAACTGTTTTTT. Its translation is CASSPAGQPNEKLFF.